This T cell receptor beta chain was found in a study of T cell responses to AZD1222 COVID-19 vaccine. V was pared by 3 bases and J by 14 bases, with 18 bases between. The CDR3 consists of 13 residues. Germline CDR1 MNHEY, CDR2 SMNVEV (reference sequence). Assay used: immunoSEQ multiplex PCR; TCRdb lists only in-frame clones, some missing. The profile shows some 86,000 clones, 92% of them singletons. This chain links TRBV27 with TRBJ2-3, with no clear D. Sequencing was performed on peripheral blood, taken on day 0 of AZD1222 vaccination. The sequence came from an adult in good health. CDR3: CASSFNDGSVLYF. In DNA, the CDR3 is TGTGCCAGCAGTTTTAACGACGGATCGGTTTTGTATTTT.